Given below is one TCR beta chain in context. The CDR3 contains 14 residues. V shed 2 bases, J shed 2 bases, and the junction held 0 bases outside the gene matches. CDR1 is SGHTA and CDR2 is FQGTGA in the germline V gene. This entry is derived from a study of cytomegalovirus exposure and HLA in healthy donors. PCR employed 60 Vbeta and 13 Jbeta primers. Produced via immunoSEQ multiplex PCR; TCRdb's table is partial and in-frame only. The repertoire has 100,000 to 150,000 clones, roughly 84% of them found once; the top ten carry 0.95% to 1.5%. This clonotype was obtained from a girl aged 2 to 10 in good health and CMV-seronegative. The sequenced material came from PBMCs. The chain uses TRBV7-3 and TRBJ2-5, with 9 bases matching TRBD2. CDR3: CASSLAGGQETQYF. For the CDR3, the DNA is TGTGCCAGCAGCTTAGCGGGGGGGCAAGAGACCCAGTACTTC. Together with reference TRBV7-3 and TRBJ2-5, the CDR3 gives the full variable domain: GAGVSQTPSNKVTEKGKYVELRCDPISGHTALYWYRQSLGQGPEFLIYFQGTGAADDSGLPNDRFFAVRPEGSVSTLKIQRTERGDSAVYLCASSLAGGQETQYFGPGTRLLVL.